The clone carrying this T cell receptor beta chain came up many times. What it binds is unknown. Using quantitative 5'-RACE with molecular barcodes, the authors made TCR beta libraries. TCRdb analysed the 5' RACE reads with MiXCR anew, one entry per CDR3 protein. The sample yields around 150,000 distinct CDR3 sequences, over 9.5% seen once. The data belong to a study of CD8 T cells in ankylosing spondylitis. V was clipped by 1 base and J by 4 bases, with 11 bases between them. The CDR3 sequence is 15 residues long. Germline-derived CDR1 and CDR2 are SGDLS and YYNGEE. Study findings and constraints: With a CD8+ phenotype, disease-linked clones were relatively rare in peripheral blood. Certain motif variants had earlier appeared in reactive arthritis synovial fluid and blood. Matched ankylosing spondylitis synovial fluid reportedly showed significant enrichment of disease-linked clones.

V gene TRBV9 combines with J gene TRBJ2-2; D is undetermined. This sequence originates from a female donor with ankylosing spondylitis or in good health (not recorded which). Sequenced: blood, either unsorted or a sorted T cell fraction (not recorded which). CDR3 sequence reads: CASSVIGQVTGELFF. The CDR3 nucleotides are TGTGCCAGCAGCGTAATAGGGCAGGTCACCGGGGAGCTGTTTTTT.